This record looks at one TCR beta chain sequence and its context. What it binds is unknown. With 60 Vbeta and 13 Jbeta primers, the PCR was carried out. Clones were read by immunoSEQ multiplex PCR, and TCRdb kept only the in-frame ones, dropping some. In the table there are fewer than 95,000 clones, 85% of which are singletons. Germline V gene data show CDR1 as MNHNS and CDR2 as SASEGT. Germline trimming cut 1 base from V and 9 bases from J; bases unmatched to any gene: 8. The CDR3 has 14 residues. This record comes from a study of cytomegalovirus exposure and HLA in healthy donors. Background on the study: HLA-typed donors were the source of about 81 million unique TCRs held in an early data release.

Whole-study results and caveats: The study dropped some indistinguishable V segments, TRBV6-2 and TRBV6-3 among them. Clonal expansion was found to be greater in HLA-associated TCR beta chains than in equally common others in a later analysis.

J is TRBJ2-5 and V is TRBV6-1; 7 bases map to TRBD2. The sample was PBMCs. The source is a middle-aged man in good health and CMV-seropositive. The DNA for the CDR3 is TGTGCCAGCAGTGAAGTGAGTAAGGGAGGGGCCCAGTACTTC. Its translation is CASSEVSKGGAQYF.